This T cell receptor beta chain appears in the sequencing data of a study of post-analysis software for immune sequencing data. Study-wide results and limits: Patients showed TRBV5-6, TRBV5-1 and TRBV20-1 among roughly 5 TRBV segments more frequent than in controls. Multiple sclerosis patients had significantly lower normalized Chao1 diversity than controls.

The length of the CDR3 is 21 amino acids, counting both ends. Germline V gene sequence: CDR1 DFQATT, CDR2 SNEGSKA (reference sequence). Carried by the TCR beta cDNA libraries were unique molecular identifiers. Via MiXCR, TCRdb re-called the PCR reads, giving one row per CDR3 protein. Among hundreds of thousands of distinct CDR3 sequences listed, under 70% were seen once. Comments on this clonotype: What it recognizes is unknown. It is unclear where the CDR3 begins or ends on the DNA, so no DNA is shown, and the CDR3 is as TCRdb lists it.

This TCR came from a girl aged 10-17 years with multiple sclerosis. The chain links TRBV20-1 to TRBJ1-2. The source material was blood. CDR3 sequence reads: CSARSGNTQYFGPGTDYGYTF.